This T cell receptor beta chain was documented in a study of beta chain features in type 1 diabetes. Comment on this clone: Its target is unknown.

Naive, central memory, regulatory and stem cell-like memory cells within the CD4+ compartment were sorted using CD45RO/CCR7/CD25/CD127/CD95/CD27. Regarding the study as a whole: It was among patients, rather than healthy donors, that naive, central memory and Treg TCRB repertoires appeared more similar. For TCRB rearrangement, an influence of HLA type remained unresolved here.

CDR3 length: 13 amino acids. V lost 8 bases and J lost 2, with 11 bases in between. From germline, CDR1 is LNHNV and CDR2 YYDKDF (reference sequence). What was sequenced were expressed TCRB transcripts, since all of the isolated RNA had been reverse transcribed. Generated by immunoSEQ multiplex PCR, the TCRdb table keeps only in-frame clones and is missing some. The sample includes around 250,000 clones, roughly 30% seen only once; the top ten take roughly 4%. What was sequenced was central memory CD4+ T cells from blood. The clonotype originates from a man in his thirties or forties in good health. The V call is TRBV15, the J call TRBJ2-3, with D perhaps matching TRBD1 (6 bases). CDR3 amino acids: CATQQGPTDTQYF. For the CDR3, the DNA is TGTGCCACCCAACAGGGACCCACAGATACGCAGTATTTT.